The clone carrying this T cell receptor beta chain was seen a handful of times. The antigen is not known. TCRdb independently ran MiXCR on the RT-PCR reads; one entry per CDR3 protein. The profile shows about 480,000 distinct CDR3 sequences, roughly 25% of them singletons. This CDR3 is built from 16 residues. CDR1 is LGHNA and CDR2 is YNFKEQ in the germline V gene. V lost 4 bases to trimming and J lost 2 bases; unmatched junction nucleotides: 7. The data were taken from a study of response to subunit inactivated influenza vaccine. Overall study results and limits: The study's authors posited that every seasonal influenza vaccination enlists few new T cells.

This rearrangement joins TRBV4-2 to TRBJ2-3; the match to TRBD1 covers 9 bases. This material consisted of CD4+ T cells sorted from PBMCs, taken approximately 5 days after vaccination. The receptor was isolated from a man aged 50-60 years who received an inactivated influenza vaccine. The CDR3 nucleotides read TGTGCCAGCAGCCCCGGGACAGGGTTGGACACAGATACGCAGTATTTT. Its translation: CASSPGTGLDTDTQYF.